The TCR beta chain under discussion was sequenced for a study of naive and memory T cell subsets. Of note for this clonotype: Antigen specificity is unknown.

Germline lookup yields CDR1 SGHVS and CDR2 FQNEAQ. Trimming shortened V by 6 bases and J by 7 bases, and 15 bases separated the two germline ends. This CDR3 is 13 amino acids long. An oligonucleotide containing a UMI was ligated to the 3' end of TCR cDNA. Adult healthy volunteers gave 2.5 ml peripheral blood for whole-blood RNA. Unsorted total RNA, 1 to 1000 ng, was DNase treated before reverse transcription. Findings and limits, study-wide: TCR transcript changes with activation or differentiation may affect this RNA method.

The SP2 primer and nested alpha and beta constant region primers amplified ligated cDNA in four rounds. For blood and skin samples, reverse transcription used TCR alpha and beta constant primers. One entry per CDR3 protein, called by TCRdb with MiXCR from the 5' RACE reads. The table records tens of thousands of distinct CDR3 sequences, over 15% of them present only once. The TCR was taken from a female donor in good health. V gene TRBV7-8 combines with J gene TRBJ2-5; D is ambiguous. This CDR3 is CASSGSGVTTQYF. In DNA, the CDR3 is TGTGCCAGCAGTGGGTCTGGGGTGACGACCCAGTACTTC.